The rows below give T cell receptor beta chains drawn from one sample of a study of blood T cells in healthy people across ages. TCRdb re-analysed the 5' RACE reads in MiXCR, keeping a single row per CDR3 protein. The repertoire holds approximately 960,000 distinct CDR3 sequences, with just under 30% as singletons. These data also featured in a second study, about T cells of mothers and their children.

The sequencing input was blood. The receptors were gathered from a woman in her thirties or forties in good health. The CDR3 runs from the conserved cysteine through the conserved F or W. Fields, in order: D gene, J gene, clone size, V gene, CDR3 protein, CDR3 DNA. A D gene is named only where the DNA matches it firmly. Size values are once, few and many counts, or a class for expanded clones, and some rows have none.

D gene: TRBD2
J gene: TRBJ2-1
clone size: -
V gene: TRBV7-6
CDR3 protein: CASSFVSGVNNEQFF
CDR3 DNA: TGTGCCAGCAGCTTTGTTAGCGGGGTGAACAATGAGCAGTTCTTC

D gene: -
J gene: TRBJ1-4
clone size: -
V gene: TRBV20-1
CDR3 protein: CSALGGTTNEKLFF
CDR3 DNA: TGCAGTGCCCTAGGGGGGACAACTAATGAAAAACTGTTTTTT

D gene: TRBD1
J gene: TRBJ1-6
clone size: few
V gene: TRBV15
CDR3 protein: CATSRTGTGGSGSPLHF
CDR3 DNA: TGTGCCACCAGCAGAACCGGGACAGGGGGCTCTGGTTCACCCCTCCACTTT

D gene: -
J gene: TRBJ1-6
clone size: many
V gene: TRBV27
CDR3 protein: CASSPDGLYSPLHF
CDR3 DNA: TGTGCCAGCAGTCCCGACGGGCTTTATTCACCCCTCCACTTT

D gene: TRBD1
J gene: TRBJ2-7
clone size: -
V gene: TRBV6-2/TRBV6-3
CDR3 protein: CASTTNPGQGVYEQYF
CDR3 DNA: TGTGCCAGCACGACTAATCCGGGACAGGGTGTTTACGAGCAGTACTTC

D gene: -
J gene: TRBJ2-1
clone size: -
V gene: TRBV12-3/TRBV12-4
CDR3 protein: CASSLIVIPEQFF
CDR3 DNA: TGTGCCAGCAGTTTAATTGTGATACCAGAGCAGTTCTTC

D gene: -
J gene: TRBJ2-3
clone size: -
V gene: TRBV4-1
CDR3 protein: CASSLSPWTSNTDTQYF
CDR3 DNA: TGCGCCAGCAGCCTCTCTCCTTGGACATCAAACACAGATACGCAGTATTTT

D gene: TRBD1
J gene: TRBJ2-5
clone size: -
V gene: TRBV7-2
CDR3 protein: CASRPGTGQETQYF
CDR3 DNA: TGTGCCAGCAGACCCGGGACAGGGCAAGAGACCCAGTACTTC

D gene: TRBD1
J gene: TRBJ2-1
clone size: -
V gene: TRBV2
CDR3 protein: CASIRSGQGYNEQFF
CDR3 DNA: TGTGCCAGCATCCGGAGTGGACAGGGATACAATGAGCAGTTCTTC

D gene: -
J gene: TRBJ2-1
clone size: -
V gene: TRBV5-5
CDR3 protein: CASSWEDAYNEQFF
CDR3 DNA: TGTGCCAGCAGCTGGGAGGACGCCTACAATGAGCAGTTCTTC

D gene: TRBD2
J gene: TRBJ2-1
clone size: few
V gene: TRBV2
CDR3 protein: CASGPGLGSSYNEQFF
CDR3 DNA: TGTGCCAGCGGACCGGGACTAGGCAGCTCCTACAATGAGCAGTTCTTC

D gene: TRBD1
J gene: TRBJ2-7
clone size: few
V gene: TRBV12-3/TRBV12-4
CDR3 protein: CASSHTGGYEQYF
CDR3 DNA: TGTGCCAGCAGTCATACAGGGGGCTACGAGCAGTACTTC

D gene: -
J gene: TRBJ2-3
clone size: few
V gene: TRBV6-1
CDR3 protein: CANSEGTDTQYF
CDR3 DNA: TGTGCCAACAGTGAAGGAACAGATACGCAGTATTTT

D gene: -
J gene: TRBJ2-7
clone size: many
V gene: TRBV4-2
CDR3 protein: CASSQEIVGSIYEQYF
CDR3 DNA: TGTGCCAGCAGCCAAGAGATCGTCGGATCCATCTACGAGCAGTACTTC

D gene: TRBD1
J gene: TRBJ2-5
clone size: many
V gene: TRBV25-1
CDR3 protein: CASSVRDRGQQYF
CDR3 DNA: TGTGCCAGCAGTGTCCGAGACAGGGGGCAACAGTACTTC

D gene: -
J gene: TRBJ1-2
clone size: -
V gene: TRBV7-3
CDR3 protein: CASSPGAGLGGYTF
CDR3 DNA: TGTGCCAGCAGCCCCGGGGCAGGGCTCGGGGGCTACACCTTC

D gene: -
J gene: TRBJ1-1
clone size: many
V gene: TRBV5-1
CDR3 protein: CASSSGKGMNTEAFF
CDR3 DNA: TGCGCCAGCAGCTCGGGGAAGGGGATGAACACTGAAGCTTTCTTT

D gene: TRBD2
J gene: TRBJ2-3
clone size: few
V gene: TRBV6-6
CDR3 protein: CASSYYRTSSTDTQYF
CDR3 DNA: TGTGCCAGCAGTTACTATAGGACTAGCTCCACAGATACGCAGTATTTT

D gene: -
J gene: TRBJ2-3
clone size: many
V gene: TRBV5-1
CDR3 protein: CASSLYRSTDTQYF
CDR3 DNA: TGCGCCAGCAGCTTGTACCGGAGTACAGATACGCAGTATTTT

D gene: -
J gene: TRBJ2-7
clone size: many
V gene: TRBV7-2
CDR3 protein: CASSSALGYEQYF
CDR3 DNA: TGTGCCAGCAGCTCTGCTTTGGGGTACGAGCAGTACTTC

D gene: TRBD2
J gene: TRBJ2-3
clone size: few
V gene: TRBV29-1
CDR3 protein: CSVELLAGVRDTQYF
CDR3 DNA: TGCAGCGTTGAACTCCTAGCGGGAGTGAGAGATACGCAGTATTTT

D gene: TRBD2
J gene: TRBJ2-1
clone size: many
V gene: TRBV10-3
CDR3 protein: CAIRGTSGSNEQFF
CDR3 DNA: TGTGCCATCAGGGGGACTAGCGGATCCAATGAGCAGTTCTTC

D gene: TRBD2
J gene: TRBJ2-5
clone size: -
V gene: TRBV11-1
CDR3 protein: CASSPSGLAAETQYF
CDR3 DNA: TGTGCCAGCAGCCCCTCGGGACTAGCGGCGGAGACCCAGTACTTC

D gene: TRBD1
J gene: TRBJ2-7
clone size: few
V gene: TRBV28
CDR3 protein: CASISSGTGTYEQYF
CDR3 DNA: TGTGCCAGCATCTCCTCCGGGACAGGGACCTACGAGCAGTACTTC

D gene: -
J gene: TRBJ1-2
clone size: few
V gene: TRBV20-1
CDR3 protein: CSASSPTGRGYTF
CDR3 DNA: TGCAGTGCTAGCTCCCCCACGGGGCGGGGCTACACCTTC

D gene: -
J gene: TRBJ1-6
clone size: -
V gene: TRBV6-1
CDR3 protein: CASSDGGRGSPLHF
CDR3 DNA: TGTGCCAGCAGTGACGGTGGACGAGGTTCACCCCTCCACTTT

D gene: -
J gene: TRBJ2-7
clone size: many
V gene: TRBV7-8
CDR3 protein: CASSVRTDYFYEQYF
CDR3 DNA: TGTGCCAGCAGCGTCCGGACGGACTACTTCTACGAGCAGTACTTC

D gene: -
J gene: TRBJ2-7
clone size: few
V gene: TRBV14
CDR3 protein: CASSQRTDYEQYF
CDR3 DNA: TGTGCCAGCAGCCAAAGGACGGACTACGAGCAGTACTTC

D gene: -
J gene: TRBJ2-5
clone size: few
V gene: TRBV12-3/TRBV12-4
CDR3 protein: CASSLQGRQETQYF
CDR3 DNA: TGTGCCAGCAGTCTACAGGGACGGCAAGAGACCCAGTACTTC

D gene: TRBD2
J gene: TRBJ2-1
clone size: -
V gene: TRBV12-3/TRBV12-4
CDR3 protein: CASIQGLAGARETQFF
CDR3 DNA: TGTGCCAGCATCCAGGGACTAGCGGGGGCCAGGGAGACCCAGTTCTTC

D gene: -
J gene: TRBJ1-1
clone size: -
V gene: TRBV7-9
CDR3 protein: CASRVHMNTEAFF
CDR3 DNA: TGTGCCAGCAGAGTCCACATGAACACTGAAGCTTTCTTT

D gene: -
J gene: TRBJ2-1
clone size: many
V gene: TRBV6-1
CDR3 protein: CASRFPDRGHSSSYNEQFF
CDR3 DNA: TGTGCCAGCAGATTCCCTGACAGAGGCCACAGCTCCTCCTACAATGAGCAGTTCTTC

D gene: -
J gene: TRBJ2-7
clone size: few
V gene: TRBV7-2
CDR3 protein: CTSAASIEQYF
CDR3 DNA: TGTACCAGCGCCGCTAGTATCGAGCAGTACTTC

D gene: TRBD1
J gene: TRBJ2-1
clone size: -
V gene: TRBV2
CDR3 protein: CAGQGLRGVNEQFF
CDR3 DNA: TGTGCCGGACAGGGACTCAGAGGGGTCAATGAGCAGTTCTTC

D gene: TRBD2
J gene: TRBJ2-5
clone size: many
V gene: TRBV10-3
CDR3 protein: CAISEGLAGGHQETQYF
CDR3 DNA: TGTGCCATCAGTGAGGGACTAGCGGGGGGTCACCAAGAGACCCAGTACTTC

D gene: -
J gene: TRBJ1-5
clone size: many
V gene: TRBV5-5
CDR3 protein: CASSGLQGSNQPQHF
CDR3 DNA: TGTGCCAGCAGCGGACTACAGGGTAGCAATCAGCCCCAGCATTTT

D gene: -
J gene: TRBJ2-5
clone size: -
V gene: TRBV28
CDR3 protein: CASSLGPRGSETQYF
CDR3 DNA: TGTGCCAGCAGTCTAGGGCCCCGGGGCAGCGAGACCCAGTACTTC

D gene: TRBD1
J gene: TRBJ2-7
clone size: many
V gene: TRBV20-1
CDR3 protein: CSVPGQGDEQYF
CDR3 DNA: TGCAGTGTTCCGGGACAGGGTGACGAGCAGTACTTC

D gene: -
J gene: TRBJ2-7
clone size: -
V gene: TRBV5-1
CDR3 protein: CASSLKTSPSSYEQYF
CDR3 DNA: TGCGCCAGCAGCTTGAAGACGTCCCCGAGCTCCTACGAGCAGTACTTC

D gene: -
J gene: TRBJ1-5
clone size: -
V gene: TRBV5-5
CDR3 protein: CASSFRPTDNQPQHF
CDR3 DNA: TGTGCCAGCAGCTTTAGACCGACGGACAATCAGCCCCAGCATTTT

D gene: -
J gene: TRBJ2-7
clone size: few
V gene: TRBV6-6
CDR3 protein: CASSHRGTRDEQYF
CDR3 DNA: TGTGCCAGCAGTCACCGGGGTACCCGAGACGAGCAGTACTTC

D gene: TRBD1
J gene: TRBJ2-7
clone size: many
V gene: TRBV28
CDR3 protein: CASSAMGQGRYEQYF
CDR3 DNA: TGTGCCAGCAGTGCGATGGGACAGGGGAGGTACGAGCAGTACTTC

D gene: -
J gene: TRBJ1-6
clone size: -
V gene: TRBV7-9
CDR3 protein: CASRSLTTGTLHF
CDR3 DNA: TGTGCCAGCAGATCCTTGACCACAGGAACCCTCCACTTT

D gene: TRBD1
J gene: TRBJ2-3
clone size: -
V gene: TRBV2
CDR3 protein: CASSVLGQGFTDTQYF
CDR3 DNA: TGTGCCAGCAGTGTACTGGGACAGGGATTCACAGATACGCAGTATTTT

D gene: -
J gene: TRBJ2-7
clone size: -
V gene: TRBV28
CDR3 protein: CASTDSLSYEPYF
CDR3 DNA: TGTGCCAGCACCGACTCACTATCCTACGAGCCGTACTTC

D gene: -
J gene: TRBJ2-1
clone size: -
V gene: TRBV12-3/TRBV12-4
CDR3 protein: CASRASRAAYNEQFF
CDR3 DNA: TGTGCCAGCAGGGCAAGCCGGGCAGCGTACAATGAGCAGTTCTTC

D gene: -
J gene: TRBJ2-7
clone size: many
V gene: TRBV12-3/TRBV12-4
CDR3 protein: CASSPGGHFYEQYF
CDR3 DNA: TGTGCCAGCAGTCCGGGGGGACATTTCTACGAGCAGTACTTC

D gene: -
J gene: TRBJ2-2
clone size: -
V gene: TRBV2
CDR3 protein: CASTVSGRNTGELFF
CDR3 DNA: TGTGCCAGCACCGTGTCGGGCAGAAACACCGGGGAGCTGTTTTTT

D gene: TRBD2
J gene: TRBJ2-2
clone size: -
V gene: TRBV20-1
CDR3 protein: CGASNSRGGKVGELFF
CDR3 DNA: TGCGGTGCTAGCAATTCCCGGGGGGGTAAAGTCGGGGAGCTGTTTTTT

D gene: -
J gene: TRBJ2-2
clone size: -
V gene: TRBV5-1
CDR3 protein: CASSRRVGELFF
CDR3 DNA: TGCGCCAGCAGTCGACGGGTCGGGGAGCTGTTTTTT

D gene: -
J gene: TRBJ1-1
clone size: -
V gene: TRBV27
CDR3 protein: CASSPGRAFEAFF
CDR3 DNA: TGTGCCAGCAGTCCTGGAAGGGCATTTGAAGCTTTCTTT

D gene: -
J gene: TRBJ1-3
clone size: few
V gene: TRBV3-1
CDR3 protein: CASSQGAGGNTIYF
CDR3 DNA: TGTGCCAGCAGCCAGGGGGCAGGAGGAAACACCATATATTTT

D gene: TRBD1
J gene: TRBJ1-2
clone size: many
V gene: TRBV5-1
CDR3 protein: CASSLGAGGNYGYTF
CDR3 DNA: TGCGCCAGCAGCTTGGGTGCAGGGGGGAACTATGGCTACACCTTC

D gene: -
J gene: TRBJ2-3
clone size: -
V gene: TRBV5-1
CDR3 protein: CASSLVKTTDTQYF
CDR3 DNA: TGCGCCAGCAGCTTGGTGAAGACCACAGATACGCAGTATTTT

D gene: -
J gene: TRBJ2-7
clone size: few
V gene: TRBV6-5
CDR3 protein: CASSTQGQYNEQYF
CDR3 DNA: TGTGCCAGCAGTACCCAGGGGCAGTACAATGAGCAGTACTTC

D gene: -
J gene: TRBJ1-4
clone size: -
V gene: TRBV5-1
CDR3 protein: CASSRDRHNEKLFF
CDR3 DNA: TGCGCCAGCAGCAGGGACCGACATAATGAAAAACTGTTTTTT

D gene: TRBD1
J gene: TRBJ2-7
clone size: many
V gene: TRBV10-3
CDR3 protein: CAISESNRDSYEQYF
CDR3 DNA: TGTGCCATCAGTGAGTCCAACAGGGACAGCTACGAGCAGTACTTC

D gene: TRBD1
J gene: TRBJ2-5
clone size: -
V gene: TRBV27
CDR3 protein: CASSPPPGTGIETQYF
CDR3 DNA: TGTGCCAGCAGTCCTCCCCCCGGGACAGGGATAGAGACCCAGTACTTC

D gene: -
J gene: TRBJ2-6
clone size: many
V gene: TRBV28
CDR3 protein: CASWGGVGANVLTF
CDR3 DNA: TGTGCCAGCTGGGGCGGGGTCGGGGCCAACGTCCTGACTTTC